This T cell receptor beta chain stems from a study of T cells in Graves' hyperthyroidism and ophthalmopathy. The blood specimen was taken at initial hyperthyroidism diagnosis, before any ophthalmopathy symptoms. RNA transcripts served as the template for amplifying TCR beta CDR3 regions. The primer set for the first-round RT-PCR of the TCR CDR3 was HTBI. Using its own MiXCR run on the multiplex PCR reads, TCRdb lists one record per CDR3 protein. There are some 400,000 distinct CDR3 sequences in the sample; roughly 14% occur only once, and 20% lies in the top ten. This clonotype was seen a handful of times. Sequencing input: blood. The clonotype originates from a man aged 30 to 45 with Graves' hyperthyroidism that later progressed to Graves' ophthalmopathy.

CDR3 protein: CSALDRGKNIQYF. CDR3 DNA sequence: TGCAGTGCTTTGGACAGGGGGAAAAACATTCAGTACTTC. The chain links TRBV20-1 to TRBJ2-4, with 10 positions matching TRBD1. This CDR3 comprises 13 residues. After removal of 5 bases from V and 4 bases from J, the junction contained 2 bases not matched to a gene. Germline CDR1 and CDR2: DFQATT and SNEGSKA (reference sequence).